The rows below give T cell receptor beta chains drawn from one sample of a study of control samples from healthy donors and cancer patients. Produced via immunoSEQ multiplex PCR; TCRdb's table is partial and in-frame only. Of tens of thousands of clones detected, roughly 84% appear once; the ten largest clones hold about 3%. The sequenced material came from PBMCs. The source is a woman aged 50 to 60 with lung cancer. Each CDR3 is given with its conserved first and last residue. Each record gives: clone size, V gene, J gene, D gene, CDR3 length, CDR3 DNA, CDR3 protein. A D gene is named only where the DNA matches it firmly. Rows may omit the clone size; those that give it use once, few, many or a size class.

few	TRBV4-1	TRBJ2-5	TRBD2	17	TGCGCCAGCAGCCAAGAAAAAGGACTAGCGGGGGTCGAGACCCAGTACTTC	CASSQEKGLAGVETQYF
-	TRBV7-2	TRBJ2-7	TRBD2	14	TGTGCCAGCAGCCTACGGACTAGCTCCTACGAGCAGTACTTC	CASSLRTSSYEQYF
-	TRBV30	TRBJ2-7	-	12	TGTGCCTGGACAGGGAAGGAGTACGAGCAGTACTTC	CAWTGKEYEQYF
-	TRBV7-3	TRBJ2-1	TRBD1	13	TGTGCCAGCAGCTTAAGTTTGGGGGACAGGCAGTTCTTC	CASSLSLGDRQFF
-	TRBV5-4	TRBJ1-1	TRBD1	14	TGTGCCAGCACCCGACAGGGTCTCAGCACTGAAGCTTTCTTT	CASTRQGLSTEAFF
-	TRBV5-1	TRBJ1-2	-	13	TGCGCCAGCAGCTTGGAGCCGGCGGGGGGCTACACCTTC	CASSLEPAGGYTF
-	TRBV7-9	TRBJ2-2	-	15	TGTGCCAGCAGCTCCCCCACACGGGACACCGGGGAGCTGTTTTTT	CASSSPTRDTGELFF
-	TRBV20-1	TRBJ1-1	TRBD1	11	TGCAGTGCAACACAGGGGACTGAAGCTTTCTTT	CSATQGTEAFF
few	TRBV7-2	TRBJ2-3	-	17	TGTGCCAGCAGCTTAGCGTCACCGGGCCCTAAAACAGATACGCAGTATTTT	CASSLASPGPKTDTQYF
-	TRBV19	TRBJ2-5	-	19	TGTGCCAGTAGTATAAAGAGGCCTAGGACCCCACTTAATCAAGAGACCCAGTACTTC	CASSIKRPRTPLNQETQYF
-	TRBV18	TRBJ1-1	-	15	TGTGCCAGCTCACCGTTTACAGTCTTGAACACTGAAGCTTTCTTT	CASSPFTVLNTEAFF
-	TRBV4-1	TRBJ1-3	TRBD1	16	TGCGCCAGCAGCCAAGCAGGGGGCGACTCTGGAAACACCATATATTTT	CASSQAGGDSGNTIYF
-	TRBV4-3	TRBJ2-7	-	14	TGCGCCAGCAGCCAAGATCGTGTAAGCTACGAGCAGTACTTC	CASSQDRVSYEQYF
-	TRBV27	TRBJ2-4	TRBD2	12	TGTGCCAGCAGTTTCCCGGGGGGGCCGCAGTACTTC	CASSFPGGPQYF
-	TRBV6-5	TRBJ1-2	-	14	TGTGCCAGCAGTCCCCGGTGGGGGGGAGATGGCTACACCTTC	CASSPRWGGDGYTF
once	TRBV6-1	TRBJ1-2	-	15	TGTGCCAGCAGTCGTCCAATCTCCGGAAACTATGGCTACACCTTC	CASSRPISGNYGYTF
-	TRBV19	TRBJ2-7	-	14	TGTGCCAGCTCATTGGTGGGAGGCTCCTACGAGCAGTACTTC	CASSLVGGSYEQYF
once	TRBV6-5	TRBJ1-6	TRBD1	14	TGTGCCAGCAAATGGGACAGGGAAGATTCACCCCTCCACTTT	CASKWDREDSPLHF
-	TRBV14	TRBJ1-4	-	17	TGTGCCAGCAGCCAAGCATCAGCCAGGGCCACTAATGAAAAACTGTTTTTT	CASSQASARATNEKLFF
-	TRBV19	TRBJ1-3	-	15	TGTGCCAGTAGTGATTCCGCGGGGGCTGGAAACACCATATATTTT	CASSDSAGAGNTIYF
once	TRBV29-1	TRBJ1-1	-	13	TGCAGCTATCTAACCTTGAACGTGGAGGGAGCTTTCTTT	CSYLTLNVEGAFF
once	TRBV2	TRBJ2-7	TRBD2	14	TGTGCCAGCAGTGACGCTAGCGGGGGAGGAGAGCAGTACTTC	CASSDASGGGEQYF
-	TRBV6-5	TRBJ1-2	-	12	TGTGCCAGCAGATTTACAGGGTATGGCTACACCTTC	CASRFTGYGYTF
-	TRBV7-2	TRBJ1-2	-	14	TGTGCCAGCAGCTTAGCGTATCGAGGGGATGGCTACACCTTC	CASSLAYRGDGYTF
-	TRBV19	TRBJ1-2	-	12	TGTGCCAGTAGTATGGAGAACTATGGCTACACCTTC	CASSMENYGYTF
-	TRBV11-2	TRBJ2-3	TRBD1	16	TGTGCCAGCAGCTCCGGGACAGGGTTTAGCACAGATACGCAGTATTTT	CASSSGTGFSTDTQYF
once	TRBV3-1/TRBV3-2	TRBJ1-2	-	13	TGTGCCAGCAGCCATTGGGGGGAATATGGCTACACCTTC	CASSHWGEYGYTF
few	TRBV7-2	TRBJ1-3	-	12	TGTGCCAGCAGCTTAGAACAGGCCACCATATATTTT	CASSLEQATIYF
-	TRBV9	TRBJ1-4	-	15	TGTGCCAGCAGCGTGACTCTAGGGAAAGATGAAAAACTGTTTTTT	CASSVTLGKDEKLFF
-	TRBV5-1	TRBJ1-2	TRBD1	13	TGCGCCAGCAGTGGGACAGACGGGGAGGGCTACACCTTC	CASSGTDGEGYTF
-	TRBV12-5	TRBJ2-2	-	16	TGTGCTAGTGGTTTAGTCCATCTACAAGGCACCGGGGAGCTGTTTTTT	CASGLVHLQGTGELFF
-	TRBV19	TRBJ2-7	-	15	TGTGCCAGTAGTATATCGGCAGGGGACGCGTACGAGCAGTACTTC	CASSISAGDAYEQYF
-	TRBV10-3	TRBJ1-2	-	13	TGTGCCATCACTGAAGATGGGAGCTATGGCTACACCTTC	CAITEDGSYGYTF
-	TRBV6-6	TRBJ2-1	-	14	TGTGCCAGTCGATGGGGGGGGCCGGTCAATGAGCAGTTCTTC	CASRWGGPVNEQFF
-	TRBV6-6	TRBJ1-1	-	11	TGTGCCAGCAGCCCCCGGGTGAAAGCTTTCTTT	CASSPRVKAFF
-	TRBV2	TRBJ1-2	-	12	TGTGCCAGCAGTGATGAGGGGGTTGGCTACACCTTC	CASSDEGVGYTF
-	TRBV5-1	TRBJ1-1	-	13	TGCGCCAGCAGCTTGGAGTTGAACACTGAAGCTTTCTTT	CASSLELNTEAFF
-	TRBV18	TRBJ2-1	TRBD2	14	TGTGCCAGCTCACCGGGACTAGCGATCAATGAGCAGTTCTTC	CASSPGLAINEQFF
-	TRBV7-2	TRBJ1-5	-	17	TGTGCCAGCAGCTTAGTGCCAGGCTCCTATAGCAATCAGCCCCAGCATTTT	CASSLVPGSYSNQPQHF
-	TRBV19	TRBJ1-1	-	14	TGTGCCAGTAGTATAACGTGGACGCTAAACCAAGCTTTCTTT	CASSITWTLNQAFF
-	TRBV7-8	TRBJ1-5	-	15	TGTGCCAGCAGCCTCACCGGGGATAGCAATCAGCCCCAGCATTTT	CASSLTGDSNQPQHF
-	TRBV28	TRBJ1-5	-	15	TGTGCCAGCAGTTCAAGCCTTTATAGCAATCAGCCCCAGCATTTT	CASSSSLYSNQPQHF
-	TRBV7-9	TRBJ2-7	-	15	TGTGCCAGCAGCTTAGGCAGGGGCAAGAACTACGAGCAGTACTTC	CASSLGRGKNYEQYF
-	TRBV2	TRBJ1-2	TRBD1	18	TGTGCCAGCAGTGAAAGCCGGGACAGGGGTCCACTTAACTATGGCTACACCTTC	CASSESRDRGPLNYGYTF
-	TRBV30	TRBJ1-3	-	15	TGTGCCTGGAACCAGGGGCTTGTGGAAGGAAACACCATATATTTT	CAWNQGLVEGNTIYF
-	TRBV19	TRBJ1-1	TRBD1	14	TGTGCCAGTAGTCGACAGGGCGTTTGGACTGAAGCTTTCTTT	CASSRQGVWTEAFF
-	TRBV29-1	TRBJ2-5	-	12	TGCAGCGGATCGACCAGCCAAGAGACCCAGTACTTC	CSGSTSQETQYF
-	TRBV18	TRBJ1-2	-	14	TGTGCCAGCTCACCAAGCTGGCAGAACTATGGCTACACCTTC	CASSPSWQNYGYTF
-	TRBV11-3	TRBJ1-2	TRBD1	16	TGTGCCAGCAGCTTAGGCCCGACAGGGGATTCGTATGGCTACACCTTC	CASSLGPTGDSYGYTF
-	TRBV7-2	TRBJ1-1	-	14	TGTGCCAGCAGCCCCCATGGCGTTGCCACTGAAGCTTTCTTT	CASSPHGVATEAFF
-	TRBV5-1	TRBJ1-1	-	13	TGCGCCAGCAGACAGGCCCTGAACACTGAAGCTTTCTTT	CASRQALNTEAFF
-	TRBV7-9	TRBJ2-1	-	14	TGTGCCAGCAGCCCAGATCTGACAAGAAATGAGCAGTTCTTC	CASSPDLTRNEQFF
-	TRBV6-2/TRBV6-3	TRBJ1-1	-	12	TGTGCCAGCAGTTACTCGGCAGGGCGGGCTTTCTTT	CASSYSAGRAFF
-	TRBV19	TRBJ1-1	-	15	TGTGCCAGTAGTTTCCCGCGGATACAGAACACTGAAGCTTTCTTT	CASSFPRIQNTEAFF
once	TRBV9	TRBJ1-1	-	13	TGTGCCAGCAGCGTAGAGCCGGGCACTGAAGCTTTCTTT	CASSVEPGTEAFF
-	TRBV5-1	TRBJ2-1	-	15	TGCGCCAGCAGCTTGACAGTTAGCTCCTACAATGAGCAGTTCTTC	CASSLTVSSYNEQFF
-	TRBV4-3	TRBJ1-1	-	14	TGCGCCAGCAGCCAAGTAAACAGCGACACTGAAGCTTTCTTT	CASSQVNSDTEAFF